This section outlines one TCR beta chain sequence together with its context. The method was immunoSEQ multiplex PCR; TCRdb's version includes in-frame clones alone and lacks a portion of them. The sample has some 170,000 clones, roughly 81% seen once. The junction had 6 bases not matched to a gene; V was cut back by 2 bases and J by 4 bases. Germline V gene data show CDR1 as GTSNPN and CDR2 as SVGIG (reference sequence). The CDR3 is 15 amino acids. This sample is drawn from a study of blood T cell repertoires in COVID-19. Sequencing was done on a sample of peripheral blood. The chain carries TRBV30 and TRBJ2-3, with 10 bases aligning to TRBD1. The source is a woman aged 40 to 49 with COVID-19, enrolled during active disease. CDR3 in DNA: TGTGCCTGGAGTAGTGGGACAGGGGCGTCAGATACGCAGTATTTT. The encoded protein is CAWSSGTGASDTQYF.